Sequencing of this T cell receptor beta chain was carried out in a study of T-cell memory formation after mild COVID-19. Each CDR3 protein is one row after TCRdb ran MiXCR on the 5' RACE reads. The sample contains about 170,000 distinct CDR3 sequences, roughly 13% of which appear only once. The CDR3 sequence is 13 residues long. Trimming cost V 5 bases and J 7 bases; bases outside gene matches: 5. Germline lookup yields CDR1 MNHEY and CDR2 SVGAGI. The sample comprised PBMCs or a T cell subset sorted from them (not recorded which). V is TRBV6-5 and J is TRBJ2-4, with 7 bases fitting TRBD2. This receptor was obtained from a man between 18 and 35 years old who had mild COVID-19 (a few samples of this study predate the infection). Cell type and time point are not known. The chain's CDR3 is CASSTPGGNIQYF. In DNA form, the CDR3 reads TGTGCCAGCAGTACCCCCGGGGGGAACATTCAGTACTTC.